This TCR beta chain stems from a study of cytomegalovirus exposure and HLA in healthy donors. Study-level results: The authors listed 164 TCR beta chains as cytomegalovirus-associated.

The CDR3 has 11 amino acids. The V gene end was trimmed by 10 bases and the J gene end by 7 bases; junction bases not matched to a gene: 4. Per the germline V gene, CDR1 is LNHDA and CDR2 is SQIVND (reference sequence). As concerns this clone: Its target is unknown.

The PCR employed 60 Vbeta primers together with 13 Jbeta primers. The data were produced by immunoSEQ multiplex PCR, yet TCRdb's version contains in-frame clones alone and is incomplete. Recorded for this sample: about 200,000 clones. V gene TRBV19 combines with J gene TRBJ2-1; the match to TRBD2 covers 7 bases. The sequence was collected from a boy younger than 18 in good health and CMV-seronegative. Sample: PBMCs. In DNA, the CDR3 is TGTGCCATCCATAGCGGGAATGAGCAGTTCTTC. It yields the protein CAIHSGNEQFF.